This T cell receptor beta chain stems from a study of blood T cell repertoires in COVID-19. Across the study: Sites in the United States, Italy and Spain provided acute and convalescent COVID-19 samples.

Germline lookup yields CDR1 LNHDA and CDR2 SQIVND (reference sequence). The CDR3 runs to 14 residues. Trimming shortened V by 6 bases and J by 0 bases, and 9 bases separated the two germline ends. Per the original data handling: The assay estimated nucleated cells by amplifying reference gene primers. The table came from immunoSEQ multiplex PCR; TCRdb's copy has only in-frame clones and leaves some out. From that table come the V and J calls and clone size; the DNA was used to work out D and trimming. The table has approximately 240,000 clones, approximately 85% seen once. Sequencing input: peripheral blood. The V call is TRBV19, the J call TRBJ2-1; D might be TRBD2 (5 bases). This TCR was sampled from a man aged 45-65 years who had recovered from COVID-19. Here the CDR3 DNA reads TGTGCCAGTAGCCGGACTTACTCCTACAATGAGCAGTTCTTC. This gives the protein CASSRTYSYNEQFF.